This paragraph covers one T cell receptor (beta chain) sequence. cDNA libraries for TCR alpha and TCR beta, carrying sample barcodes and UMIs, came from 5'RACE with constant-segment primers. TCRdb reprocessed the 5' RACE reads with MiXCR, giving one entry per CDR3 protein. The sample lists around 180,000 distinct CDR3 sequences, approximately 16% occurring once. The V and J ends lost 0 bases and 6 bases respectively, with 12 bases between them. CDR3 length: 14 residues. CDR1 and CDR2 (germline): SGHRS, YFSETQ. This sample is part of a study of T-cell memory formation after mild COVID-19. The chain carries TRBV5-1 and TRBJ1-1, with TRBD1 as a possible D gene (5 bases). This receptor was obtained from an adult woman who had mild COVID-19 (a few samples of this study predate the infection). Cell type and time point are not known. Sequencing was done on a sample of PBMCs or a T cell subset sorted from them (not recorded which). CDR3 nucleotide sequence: TGCGCCAGCAGCTTGGGAACTGCAGGGCCTGAAGCTTTCTTT. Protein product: CASSLGTAGPEAFF.